These 26 T cell receptor beta chains came from one sample sequenced in a study of regulatory T cells in long-lasting Graves disease. Investigators prepared the TCR beta libraries by applying iRepertoire HTBI primers and Arm-PCR of CDR3 regions. TCRdb redid the calling of the multiplex PCR reads with MiXCR, one entry per CDR3 protein. Here the sample spans approximately 400,000 distinct CDR3 sequences, under 25% being singletons. Described time point: persistent/refractory GD, antithyroid drugs over 5 years with positive TRAb. Extracted RNA from PBMCs served as the source of the TCR library. The starting material was peripheral blood mononuclear cells (PBMCs), obtained when the disease was refractory, from a patient treated with antithyroid drugs. These TCRs come from a female donor with Graves disease.

The chain recombines TRBV19 with TRBJ2-1; 12 nucleotides line up with TRBD2. V lost 0 bases, J lost 7 bases, and 4 bases stayed unmatched. Germline CDR1 and CDR2: LNHDA and SQIVND (reference sequence). CDR3 length: 16 residues. The CDR3: CASSIDSGLAGNEQFF. The CDR3 DNA reads as TGTGCCAGTAGTATAGATTCGGGACTAGCGGGTAATGAGCAGTTCTTC.

This clonotype was seen more than once but under ten times. The chain recombines TRBV20-1 with TRBJ1-5; weak D call: TRBD1 (6 bases). The CDR3 contains 15 residues. Between the trimmed V and J ends, which lost 5 bases and 4 bases, there was a span of 18 bases. Germline V CDR1 and CDR2: DFQATT, SNEGSKA (reference sequence). The DNA for the CDR3 is TGCAGTGCTTTTTCCGGGACGAGGGGGAATCAGCCCCAGCATTTT. The encoded protein is CSAFSGTRGNQPQHF.

This clonotype was recorded many times. V and J are TRBV27 and TRBJ2-5; the D gene is possibly TRBD1 (5 bases). V was clipped by 2 bases and J by 1 base, with 11 bases between them. The germline V gene has CDR1 MNHEY and CDR2 SMNVEV (reference sequence). This CDR3 has 15 amino acids. The CDR3: CASSLRQGTQETQYF. CDR3 DNA sequence: TGTGCCAGCAGTTTACGCCAGGGCACCCAAGAGACCCAGTACTTC.

This clonotype was seen only a few times. The gene calls are TRBV12-3 or TRBV12-4 and TRBJ1-1; the D gene is possibly TRBD1 (5 bases). There are 14 residues in the CDR3. V lost 8 bases and J 1 base, leaving 14 bases between the germline ends. CDR3 sequence reads: CASRLAGGNTEAFF. The CDR3 DNA sequence: TGTGCCAGCCGGCTCGCGGGGGGGAACACTGAAGCTTTCTTT.

This clonotype was found many times. The genes are TRBV30 and TRBJ1-2; possibly TRBD1 for D (5 bases). The V gene lost 5 bases and the J gene lost 3 bases, with 10 bases spanning the gap. In germline, CDR1 is GTSNPN, CDR2 SVGIG (reference sequence). There are 12 residues in the CDR3. CDR3: CAWLGGDYGYTF. CDR3 bases: TGTGCCTGGCTGGGGGGTGACTATGGCTACACCTTC. The full variable domain, in which reference TRBV30 and TRBJ1-2 provide the parts outside the CDR3, is SQTIHQWPATLVQPVGSPLSLECTVEGTSNPNLYWYRQAAGRGLQLLFYSVGIGQISSEVPQNLSASRPQDRQFILSSKKLLLSDSGFYLCAWLGGDYGYTFGSGTRLTVV.

This clonotype was counted between two and nine times. The DNA for the CDR3 is TGCAGGGGGGACGGCCGCCGGGATCAGCCCCAGCATTTT. As protein: CRGDGRRDQPQHF. The rearrangement joins TRBV20-1 to TRBJ1-5; tentative D call: TRBD1 (5 bases). CDR1 is DFQATT and CDR2 is SNEGSKA in the germline V gene (reference sequence). There are 13 residues in the CDR3.

This clonotype was found many times. This sequence joins TRBV7-9 and TRBJ1-1; D remains unclear. CDR1 SEHNR and CDR2 FQNEAQ come from the germline V gene (reference sequence). V lost 2 bases and J lost 7, with 8 bases in between. The CDR3 runs 12 residues. CDR3 sequence: CASSLYPGEAFF. The CDR3 nucleotides are TGTGCCAGCAGCTTATATCCAGGTGAAGCTTTCTTT.

This clonotype was observed a few times. This chain joins TRBV6-5 and TRBJ2-7; D is possibly TRBD1 or TRBD2 (5 bases each). The V end lost 2 bases, the J end lost 2 bases, and 19 bases lay between the germline ends. Looked up from germline, CDR1 is MNHEY and CDR2 is SVGAGI. This CDR3 comprises 17 residues. The CDR3 region has the DNA TGTGCCAGCAGTTACCGTTCCCTCGGGACCTTGACCTACGAGCAGTACTTC. This translates into CASSYRSLGTLTYEQYF.

Concerning this clonotype itself: A much larger clone differs by one base, so this may be a read error. The chain joins TRBV20-1 to TRBJ1-6, with a weak D call TRBD1 (5 bases). CDR3 length: 12 amino acids. Per germline, CDR1 DFQATT and CDR2 SNEGSKA (reference sequence). V was cut by 6 bases and J by 6 bases, with 9 bases left in between. DNA of the CDR3: TGCAGTGCCGGGACGGCTAATTCACCCCTCCACTTT. Translation gives CSAGTANSPLHF.

This clonotype was found a few times. The J gene is TRBJ1-1, the V gene TRBV6-9, with 8 bases lining up with TRBD1. The CDR3 is 16 residues long. Germline assignment: CDR1 MNHGY and CDR2 SVAAGI. V was pared by 3 bases and J by 4 bases, with 10 bases of the junction left unmatched. This chain's CDR3 is CASSYTPGQESTEAFF. The CDR3 bases are TGTGCCAGCAGTTACACACCGGGACAGGAGTCCACTGAAGCTTTCTTT.

This clonotype was observed at least ten times. This sequence joins TRBV6-5 and TRBJ1-2; D not resolved. This CDR3 has 12 amino acids. V was cut by 2 bases and J by 5 bases, with 6 bases left in between. CDR1 and CDR2 from the germline V gene are MNHEY and SVGAGI. CDR3 bases: TGTGCCAGCAGTTACGTAGGTTATGGCTACACCTTC. Its protein is CASSYVGYGYTF.

This clonotype was detected ten times or more. The CDR3 nucleotides read TGTGCCAGCAGCTTATCTGGCACTTGGAACACTGAAGCTTTCTTT. Its translation: CASSLSGTWNTEAFF. V and J are TRBV11-2 and TRBJ1-1; D remains unclear. V lost 2 bases, J lost 1 base, and 11 bases lay in between. The germline gives CDR1 SGHAT, CDR2 FQNNGV. CDR3 length equals 15 residues.

The J gene is TRBJ2-2, the V gene TRBV3-1; 8 bases line up with TRBD2. CDR3 size: 18 residues. V dropped 0 bases and J dropped 4; count of bases not matched to a gene: 10. The V gene's germline CDR1 is LGHDT and CDR2 YNNKEL (reference sequence). The CDR3 DNA is TGTGCCAGCAGCCAAGAGGCAGGGCTAGCGGGTGTCACCGGGGAGCTGTTTTTT. This translates into CASSQEAGLAGVTGELFF.

This clonotype was counted only a few times. The chain recombines TRBV5-6 with TRBJ2-6, with D unresolved. The CDR3 contains 15 residues. In germline, CDR1 is SGHDT, CDR2 YYEEEE. V lost 3 bases and J lost 2, with 9 bases in between. In nucleotides, the CDR3 is TGTGCCAGCAGCTCAAGGGTGGCTGGGGCCAACGTCCTGACTTTC. It specifies CASSSRVAGANVLTF.

V is TRBV12-3 or TRBV12-4 and J is TRBJ2-7; D is ambiguous. V shed 3 bases and J shed 4 bases, with 4 bases lying between them. The CDR3 is 11 residues long. The CDR3 region has the DNA TGTGCCAGCAGTTTTTGGTACGAGCAGTACTTC. Residues: CASSFWYEQYF.

This clonotype occurred many times. J is TRBJ2-4 and V is TRBV12-3 or TRBV12-4; TRBD2 aligns across 10 bases. J was trimmed by 13 bases and V by 5 bases; bases with no gene match: 8. CDR3 length: 13 residues. CDR3: CASSLTSGRSQYF. The DNA of the CDR3 is TGTGCCAGCAGTCTGACTAGCGGGCGAAGCCAGTACTTC.

This chain links TRBV11-1 with TRBJ2-1, with 8 bases identical to TRBD2. CDR3 size: 15 residues. The V gene's germline CDR1 is SGHAT and CDR2 FQDESV (reference sequence). Trimming removed 5 bases from V and 2 bases from J; junction bases left unmatched: 5. The CDR3 nucleotides are TGTGCCAGCAGCCAGAAAGCGGGAGCCTACAATGAGCAGTTCTTC. Protein: CASSQKAGAYNEQFF.

The gene calls are TRBV4-1 and TRBJ1-4; the D is unclear. The CDR3 consists of 15 residues. The germline V gene has CDR1 MGHRA and CDR2 YSYEKL. V dropped 1 base and J dropped 7 bases, with 13 bases sitting between them. The CDR3 sequence: CASSQGPLRVEKLFF. The CDR3 nucleotides read TGCGCCAGCAGCCAAGGTCCCCTCCGGGTTGAAAAACTGTTTTTT.

The sample holds a few counts of this clonotype. The CDR3 DNA follows: TGCGCCAGCAGTGAGTCGGGGGGGATCTACAATGAGCAGTTCTTC. Translated, it gives CASSESGGIYNEQFF. The chain carries TRBV10-2 and TRBJ2-1; 7 bases map to TRBD2. There are 15 residues in the CDR3. CDR1 and CDR2 from the germline V gene are WSHSY and SAAADI. V lost 0 bases to trimming and J lost 3 bases; unmatched junction nucleotides: 2.

This clonotype was seen only a few times. The CDR3 loop reads CASSYILAGDSYEQYF. The CDR3 DNA sequence: TGTGCCAGCAGTTACATACTAGCGGGAGACTCCTACGAGCAGTACTTC. This sequence joins TRBV6-5 and TRBJ2-7; 11 bases agree with TRBD2. This CDR3 comprises 16 residues. The V gene end was trimmed by 2 bases and the J gene end by 0 bases; junction bases not matched to a gene: 3. Germline loops: CDR1 MNHEY, CDR2 SVGAGI.

The chain recombines TRBV4-3 with TRBJ2-7; D not resolved. The germline V and J ends were trimmed by 0 bases and 0 bases, with 6 bases remaining between them. The CDR3 loop spans 14 amino acids. Germline CDR1 LGHNA, CDR2 YSLEER. Written as DNA, the CDR3 is TGCGCCAGCAGCCAAGACACCGTCTCCTACGAGCAGTACTTC. Translating gives CASSQDTVSYEQYF.

As for this clonotype: Given a much more abundant clone one base away, this may be a read error. This chain joins TRBV20-1 and TRBJ1-6; D call uncertain. CDR1 is DFQATT, CDR2 SNEGSKA, per germline (reference sequence). This CDR3 has 15 residues. CDR3 sequence reads: CSASYGHANNSSLHF. The CDR3 region has the DNA TGCAGTGCTAGTTACGGTCATGCCAATAATTCATCCCTCCACTTT.

This clonotype was seen repeatedly, ten times or more. J is TRBJ1-4 and V is TRBV12-3 or TRBV12-4; tentative D call: TRBD1 (5 bases). Trimming cost V 3 bases and J 0 bases, with 11 bases left between them. The CDR3 has 16 residues. The CDR3 DNA reads TGTGCCAGCAGTTTTGGGGGTGGGGCAACTAATGAAAAACTGTTTTTT. Translation: CASSFGGGATNEKLFF.

The chain links TRBV20-1 to TRBJ1-1; D is unclear. Looked up from germline, CDR1 is DFQATT and CDR2 is SNEGSKA (reference sequence). With 1 base removed from V and 2 bases from J, the gap between germline ends came to 5 bases. This CDR3 spans 12 amino acids. CDR3 nucleotides: TGCAGTGCTAGAGTTGGAAACACTGAAGCTTTCTTT. It translates to CSARVGNTEAFF.

This clonotype was detected ten times or more. The gene calls are TRBV10-3 and TRBJ1-2, with D possibly being TRBD1 (5 bases). The germline gives CDR1 ENHRY, CDR2 SYGVKD. Trimming shortened V by 6 bases and J by 4 bases, and 15 bases separated the two germline ends. The CDR3 is 14 residues long. CDR3 DNA sequence: TGTGCCATCAGCCCGGACACCAACTTCTATGGCTACACCTTC. Translating gives CAISPDTNFYGYTF.

The rearrangement links TRBV6-2 or TRBV6-3 to TRBJ1-5; 10 bases are a match to TRBD1. After removal of 7 bases from V and 11 bases from J, the junction contained 8 bases not matched to a gene. The CDR3 has 13 amino acids. The germline V gene encodes CDR1 MNHEY and CDR2 SVGEGT. As DNA, the CDR3 is TGTGCCAGCACCCGACAGGGGGCGCTTTCCCAGCATTTT. Translating it yields CASTRQGALSQHF.